This T cell receptor (beta chain) came from a study of blood T cell repertoires in COVID-19. On the study more broadly: Whether acute or convalescent, the COVID-19 samples came from the United States, Italy and Spain. T cells, B-cell-depleted T cells, or PBMCs provided the cDNA or gDNA that served as material.

In the authors' workflow: Reference gene primer amplification gave estimated nucleated cell counts. Data came from immunoSEQ multiplex PCR; TCRdb stores just in-frame clones and leaves some out. The V and J calls and clone size were taken over from that table, and D and trimming were inferred from the DNA. The table shows approximately 110,000 clones, with 85% occurring only once. Sequencing used peripheral blood. This clonotype originated in a human donor in a cohort sampled during active COVID-19.

The CDR3 loop reads CATSDSSYEQYF. The CDR3 DNA is TGTGCCACCAGTGATTCCAGCTACGAGCAGTACTTC. The rearrangement joins TRBV24-1 to TRBJ2-7; D gene ambiguous. The CDR3 runs 12 residues. Trimming shortened V by 2 bases and J by 3 bases, and 4 bases separated the two germline ends. Germline V lookup: CDR1 KGHDR, CDR2 SFDVKD.